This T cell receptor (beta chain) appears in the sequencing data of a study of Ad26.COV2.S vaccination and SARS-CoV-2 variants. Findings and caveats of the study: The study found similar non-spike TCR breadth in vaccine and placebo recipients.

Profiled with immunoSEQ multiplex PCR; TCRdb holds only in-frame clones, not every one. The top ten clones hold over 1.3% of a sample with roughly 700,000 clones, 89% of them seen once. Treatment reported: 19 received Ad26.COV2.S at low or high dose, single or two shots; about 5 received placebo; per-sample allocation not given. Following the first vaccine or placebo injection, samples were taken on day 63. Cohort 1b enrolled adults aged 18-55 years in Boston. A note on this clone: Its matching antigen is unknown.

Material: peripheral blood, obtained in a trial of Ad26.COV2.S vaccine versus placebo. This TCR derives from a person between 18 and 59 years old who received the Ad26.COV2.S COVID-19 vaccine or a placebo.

The CDR3 DNA sequence: TGTGCCAGCAGCCGGCCCAATCAGCCCCAGCATTTT. It yields the protein CASSRPNQPQHF. The chain is built from TRBV7-8 and TRBJ1-5; D is unclear. From germline, CDR1 is SGHVS and CDR2 FQNEAQ. CDR3 length equals 12 residues. With 5 bases removed from V and 3 bases from J, the gap between germline ends came to 5 bases.